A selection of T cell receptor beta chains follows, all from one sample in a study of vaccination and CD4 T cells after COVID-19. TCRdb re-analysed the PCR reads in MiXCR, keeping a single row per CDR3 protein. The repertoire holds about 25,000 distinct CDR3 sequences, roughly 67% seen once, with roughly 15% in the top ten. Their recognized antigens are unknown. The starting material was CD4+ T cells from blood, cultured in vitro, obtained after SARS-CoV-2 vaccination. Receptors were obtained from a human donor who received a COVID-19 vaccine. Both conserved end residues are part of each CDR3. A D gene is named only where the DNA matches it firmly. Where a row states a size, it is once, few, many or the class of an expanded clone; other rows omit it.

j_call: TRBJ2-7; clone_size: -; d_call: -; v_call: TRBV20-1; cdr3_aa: CSARSRDTPWGLHF; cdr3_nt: TGCAGTGCTAGGAGCCGGGACACCCCCTGGGGGCTTCACTTC
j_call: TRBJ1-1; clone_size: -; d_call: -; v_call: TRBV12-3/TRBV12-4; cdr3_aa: CASSHYRAGTEAFF; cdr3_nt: TGTGCCAGCAGCCACTACAGGGCTGGCACTGAAGCTTTCTTT
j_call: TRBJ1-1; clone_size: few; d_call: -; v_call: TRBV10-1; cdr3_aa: CASSPAGLNTEAFF; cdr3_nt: TGCGCCAGCTCCCCGGCAGGCCTGAACACTGAAGCTTTCTTT
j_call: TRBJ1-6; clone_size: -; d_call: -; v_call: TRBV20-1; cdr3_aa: CSATETGLGPLHF; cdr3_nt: TGCAGTGCTACCGAGACAGGATTGGGGCCCCTCCACTTT
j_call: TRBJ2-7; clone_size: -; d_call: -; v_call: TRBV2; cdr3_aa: CASTPEAGNSYEQYF; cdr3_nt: TGTGCCAGCACCCCCGAAGCGGGCAACTCCTACGAGCAGTACTTC
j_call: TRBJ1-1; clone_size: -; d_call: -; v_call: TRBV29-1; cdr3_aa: CSVDGNKNTEAFF; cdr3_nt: TGCAGCGTTGACGGGAACAAGAACACTGAAGCTTTCTTT
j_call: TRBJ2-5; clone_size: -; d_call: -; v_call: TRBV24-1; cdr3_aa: CATSTNQETQYF; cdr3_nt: TGTGCCACCAGTACCAACCAAGAGACCCAGTACTTC
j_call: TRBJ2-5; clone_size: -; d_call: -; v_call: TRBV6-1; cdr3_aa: CASRIQETQYF; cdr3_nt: TGTGCCAGCAGGATCCAAGAGACCCAGTACTTC
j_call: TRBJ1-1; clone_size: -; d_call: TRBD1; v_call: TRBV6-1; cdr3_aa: CASSEVLMGRGPTEAFF; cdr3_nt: TGTGCCAGCAGTGAAGTTCTTATGGGCAGGGGGCCAACTGAAGCTTTCTTT
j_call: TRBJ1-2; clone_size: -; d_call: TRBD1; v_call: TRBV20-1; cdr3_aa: CSASRRGHFYGYTF; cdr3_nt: TGCAGTGCTAGTCGCAGGGGGCATTTCTATGGCTACACCTTC
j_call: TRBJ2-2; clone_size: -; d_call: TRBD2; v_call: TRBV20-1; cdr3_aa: CSAVNGLAGVNTGELFF; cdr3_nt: TGCAGTGCTGTGAACGGACTAGCGGGGGTGAACACCGGGGAGCTGTTTTTT
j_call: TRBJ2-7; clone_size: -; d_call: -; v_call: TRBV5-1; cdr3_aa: CASSWRQSEERGEQYF; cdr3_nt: TGCGCCAGCAGCTGGCGACAGAGTGAAGAACGCGGCGAGCAGTACTTC
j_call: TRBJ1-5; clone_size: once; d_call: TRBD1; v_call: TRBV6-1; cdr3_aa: CASSLDRYLNQPQHF; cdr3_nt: TGTGCCAGCAGTCTGGACAGGTACCTCAATCAGCCCCAGCATTTT
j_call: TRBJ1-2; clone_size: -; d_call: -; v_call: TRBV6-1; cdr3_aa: CASSELGGGRVKGYTF; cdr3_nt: TGTGCCAGCAGTGAACTAGGGGGGGGCAGGGTGAAGGGCTACACCTTC
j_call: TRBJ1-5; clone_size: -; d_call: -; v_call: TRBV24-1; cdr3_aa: CATSETDDQPQHF; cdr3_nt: TGTGCCACCAGTGAAACCGACGACCAGCCCCAGCATTTT
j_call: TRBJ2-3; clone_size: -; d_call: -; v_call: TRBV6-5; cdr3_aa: CASSYSGGRGNTDTQYF; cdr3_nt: TGTGCCAGCAGTTACTCCGGAGGTAGGGGGAACACAGATACGCAGTATTTT
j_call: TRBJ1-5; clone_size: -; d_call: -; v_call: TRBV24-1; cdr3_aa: CATSAGRSNQPQHF; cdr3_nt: TGTGCCACCAGTGCCGGCAGGAGCAATCAGCCCCAGCATTTT
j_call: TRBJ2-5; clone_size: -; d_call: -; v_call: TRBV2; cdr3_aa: CASSWAGTVQETQYF; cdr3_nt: TGTGCCAGCAGCTGGGCGGGGACTGTTCAAGAGACCCAGTACTTC
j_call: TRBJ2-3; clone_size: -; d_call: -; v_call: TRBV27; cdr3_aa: CASSLGLQGDTQYF; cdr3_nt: TGTGCCAGCAGTTTGGGACTTCAGGGAGATACGCAGTATTTT
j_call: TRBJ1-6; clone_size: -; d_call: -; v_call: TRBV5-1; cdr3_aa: CASSSSYNSPLHF; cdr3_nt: TGCGCCAGCAGTAGCTCCTATAATTCACCCCTCCACTTT
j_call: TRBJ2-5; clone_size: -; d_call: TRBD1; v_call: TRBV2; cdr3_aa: CASGTEQETQYF; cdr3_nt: TGTGCCAGCGGGACAGAACAAGAGACCCAGTACTTC
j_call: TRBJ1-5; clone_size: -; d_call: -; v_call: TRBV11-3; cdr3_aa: CASSLDGSNQPQHF; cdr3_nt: TGTGCCAGCAGCTTAGATGGAAGCAATCAGCCCCAGCATTTT
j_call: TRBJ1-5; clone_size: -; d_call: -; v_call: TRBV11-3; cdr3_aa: CASSLEPNQPQHF; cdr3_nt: TGTGCCAGCAGCTTAGAACCCAATCAGCCCCAGCATTTT
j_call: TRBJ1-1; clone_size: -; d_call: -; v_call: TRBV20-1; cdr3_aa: CSARETGDGPEAFF; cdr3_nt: TGCAGTGCTAGAGAGACAGGAGATGGCCCTGAAGCTTTCTTT
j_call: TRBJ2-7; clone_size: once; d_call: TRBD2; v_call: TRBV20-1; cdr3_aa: CSASRPGLAGTSLSYEQYF; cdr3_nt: TGCAGTGCTAGCAGACCGGGACTAGCGGGGACCAGCCTCTCCTACGAGCAGTACTTC
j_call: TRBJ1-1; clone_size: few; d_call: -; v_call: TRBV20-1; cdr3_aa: CSARTGILGSPEAFF; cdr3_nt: TGCAGTGCTAGAACTGGCATATTAGGGAGCCCTGAAGCTTTCTTT
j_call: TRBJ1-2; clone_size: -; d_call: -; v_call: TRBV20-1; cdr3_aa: CSARDLTASYGYTF; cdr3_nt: TGCAGTGCTAGAGACCTGACAGCTTCCTATGGCTACACCTTC
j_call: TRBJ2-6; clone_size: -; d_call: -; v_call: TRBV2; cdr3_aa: CASDRDGYSGANVLTF; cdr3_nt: TGTGCCAGCGACCGGGACGGGTACTCTGGGGCCAACGTCCTGACTTTC
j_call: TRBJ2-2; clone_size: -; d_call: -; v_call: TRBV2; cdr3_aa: CASRDTNTGELFF; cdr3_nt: TGTGCCAGCAGGGACACAAACACCGGGGAGCTGTTTTTT
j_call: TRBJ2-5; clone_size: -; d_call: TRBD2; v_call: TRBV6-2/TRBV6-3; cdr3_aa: CASSRLARQETQYF; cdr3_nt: TGTGCCAGCAGTAGACTAGCGAGGCAAGAGACCCAGTACTTC
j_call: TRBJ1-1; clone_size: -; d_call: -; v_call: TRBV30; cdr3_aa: CAWSLYDEGNTEAFF; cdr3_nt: TGTGCCTGGAGTCTTTACGACGAAGGGAACACTGAAGCTTTCTTT
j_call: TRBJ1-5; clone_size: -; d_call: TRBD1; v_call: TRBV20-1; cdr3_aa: CSAADRRVSAAQHF; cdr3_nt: TGCAGTGCTGCGGACAGGCGGGTATCAGCGGCCCAGCATTTT
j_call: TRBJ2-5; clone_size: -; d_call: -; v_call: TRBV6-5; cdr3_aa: CASSYVERETQYF; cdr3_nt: TGTGCCAGCAGTTACGTAGAAAGAGAGACCCAGTACTTC
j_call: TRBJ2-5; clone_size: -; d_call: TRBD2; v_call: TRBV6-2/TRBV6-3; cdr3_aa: CASSRMAGGPETQYF; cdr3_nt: TGTGCCAGCAGCCGTATGGCGGGGGGGCCAGAGACCCAGTACTTC
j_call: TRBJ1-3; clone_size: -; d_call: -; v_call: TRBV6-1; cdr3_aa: CASSDPPEDSGNTIYF; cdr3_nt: TGTGCCAGCAGTGATCCACCGGAGGACTCTGGAAACACCATATATTTT
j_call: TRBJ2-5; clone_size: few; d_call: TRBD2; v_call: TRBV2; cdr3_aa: CASSSRLAGQETQYF; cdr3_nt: TGTGCCAGCAGTTCCCGACTAGCGGGGCAAGAGACCCAGTACTTC
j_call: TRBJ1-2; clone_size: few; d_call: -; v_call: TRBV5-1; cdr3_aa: CASSFTGVYGYTF; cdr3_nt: TGCGCCAGCAGCTTCACAGGAGTCTATGGCTACACCTTC
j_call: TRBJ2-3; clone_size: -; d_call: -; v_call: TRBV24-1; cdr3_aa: CATSAGVQVSTDTQYF; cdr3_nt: TGTGCCACCAGTGCGGGCGTACAGGTAAGCACAGATACGCAGTATTTT
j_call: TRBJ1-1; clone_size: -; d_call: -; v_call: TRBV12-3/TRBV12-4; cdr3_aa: CASSAGLRRTEAFF; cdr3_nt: TGTGCCAGCAGTGCGGGTCTAAGGCGCACTGAAGCTTTCTTT
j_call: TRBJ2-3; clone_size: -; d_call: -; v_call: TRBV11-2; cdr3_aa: CASSLDADTQYF; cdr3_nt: TGTGCCAGCAGCTTAGATGCAGATACGCAGTATTTT
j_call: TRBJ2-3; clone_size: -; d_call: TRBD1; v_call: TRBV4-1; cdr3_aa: CASSLGTGSTDTQYF; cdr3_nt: TGCGCCAGCAGCCTTGGGACAGGGAGCACAGATACGCAGTATTTT
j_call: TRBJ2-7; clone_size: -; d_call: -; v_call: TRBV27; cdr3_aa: CASSHPDSFHEQYF; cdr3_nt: TGTGCCAGCAGTCACCCGGACAGTTTCCACGAGCAGTACTTC
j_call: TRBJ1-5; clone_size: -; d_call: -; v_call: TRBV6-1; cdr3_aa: CASRKGSQLSNQPQHF; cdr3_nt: TGTGCCAGCAGAAAGGGAAGTCAGCTGAGCAATCAGCCCCAGCATTTT
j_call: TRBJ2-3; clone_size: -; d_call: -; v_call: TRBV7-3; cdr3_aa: CASSYRETDTQYF; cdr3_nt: TGTGCCAGCAGCTACAGGGAGACAGATACGCAGTATTTT
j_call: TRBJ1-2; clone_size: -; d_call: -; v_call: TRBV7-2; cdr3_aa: CASSLGAGDYGYTF; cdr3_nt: TGTGCCAGCAGCTTAGGGGCAGGGGACTATGGCTACACCTTC
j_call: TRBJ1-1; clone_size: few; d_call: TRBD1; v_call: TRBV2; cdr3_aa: CASRERQGMNTEAFF; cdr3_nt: TGTGCCAGCAGGGAACGACAGGGCATGAACACTGAAGCTTTCTTT
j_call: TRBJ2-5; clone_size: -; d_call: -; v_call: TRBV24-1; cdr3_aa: CATSEGAQETQYF; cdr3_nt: TGTGCCACCAGTGAAGGGGCGCAAGAGACCCAGTACTTC
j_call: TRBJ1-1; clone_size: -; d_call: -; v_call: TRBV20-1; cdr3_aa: CSARDAGGMNTEAFF; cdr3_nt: TGCAGTGCTAGAGATGCCGGGGGCATGAACACTGAAGCTTTCTTT
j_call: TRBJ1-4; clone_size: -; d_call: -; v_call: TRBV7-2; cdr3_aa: CASSFLLGGGQEKLFF; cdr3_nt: TGTGCCAGCAGCTTCCTATTGGGGGGCGGGCAGGAAAAACTGTTTTTT
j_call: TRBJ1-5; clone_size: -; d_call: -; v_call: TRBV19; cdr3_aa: CASSLKVQNSNQPQHF; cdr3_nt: TGTGCCAGTAGTCTTAAGGTACAGAATAGCAATCAGCCCCAGCATTTT